Listed below are T cell receptor beta chains from one sample, sequenced in a study of molecular identifiers for immune sequencing clone quantification. TCRdb fed the PCR reads into MiXCR, producing one record per CDR3 protein. The data hold over 550,000 distinct CDR3 sequences, with around 25% observed a single time. The specimen was naive CD8+ T cells from blood, with Jurkat cell RNA spiked in. These receptors all stem from a human donor in good health. Some libraries in this study had Jurkat cell RNA spiked in. Each CDR3 is given with its conserved first and last residue. Each record gives: clone size, V gene, D gene, J gene, CDR3 DNA, CDR3 protein. A D gene is named only where the DNA matches it firmly. Size is stated for part of the rows, as once, few or many counts, or as a class when the clone is expanded.

>NA|TRBV2|NA|TRBJ1-2
TGTGCCAGCAGAGGCACGGGGGCGATGAGTCCATCTTCGAGAGAAGGCTACACCTTC
CASRGTGAMSPSSREGYTF
>NA|TRBV20-1|NA|TRBJ2-1
TGCAGTGCTAGGGAGGGGTACGGGGTTAACAATGAGCAGTTCTTC
CSAREGYGVNNEQFF
>few|TRBV10-2|NA|TRBJ2-5
TGCGCCAGCAGTGTATTCGGCAGCGGAGGAATGGAGACCCAGTACTTC
CASSVFGSGGMETQYF
>few|TRBV27|TRBD1|TRBJ2-1
TGTGCCAGCAGTGCAGGGACAGGACCCTACAATGAGCAGTTCTTC
CASSAGTGPYNEQFF
>NA|TRBV4-1|TRBD1|TRBJ1-1
TGCGCCAGCCGCCAAGATCCAGGGGGAGTGAACACTGAAGCTTTCTTT
CASRQDPGGVNTEAFF
>NA|TRBV9|NA|TRBJ1-1
TGTGCCAGCAGCGTAGCCGATTACATGAACACTGAAGCTTTCTTT
CASSVADYMNTEAFF
>NA|TRBV29-1|NA|TRBJ1-2
TGCAGCGTAGATGGAACCTATGGCTACACCTTC
CSVDGTYGYTF
>many|TRBV20-1|NA|TRBJ2-2
TGCAGTGCTACGGACACGAACACCGGGGAGCTGTTTTTT
CSATDTNTGELFF
>NA|TRBV12-3/TRBV12-4|NA|TRBJ1-6
TGTGCCAGCAGTTTCCGGGGCCCCTGGAATTCACCCCTCCACTTT
CASSFRGPWNSPLHF
>NA|TRBV4-1|TRBD1|TRBJ1-1
TGCGCCAGCGGACAGGGGTCGAACACTGAAGCTTTCTTT
CASGQGSNTEAFF
>many|TRBV12-3/TRBV12-4|NA|TRBJ1-1
TGTGCCAGCAGCCCCGGGGAGCCTGAAGCTTTCTTT
CASSPGEPEAFF
>NA|TRBV20-1|NA|TRBJ1-1
TGCAGTGCTAGAGATCTGTGGGACGGAGCGCCTGAAGCTTTCTTT
CSARDLWDGAPEAFF
>NA|TRBV13|TRBD1|TRBJ1-2
TGTGCCAGCAGCCTAGAGGACAGGGCTGGCTACACCTTC
CASSLEDRAGYTF
>few|TRBV20-1|NA|TRBJ1-4
TGCAGTGCTAGAGTATCTAATGGGGGAACTAATGAAAAACTGTTTTTT
CSARVSNGGTNEKLFF
>NA|TRBV20-1|TRBD1|TRBJ1-6
TGCAGTGCTCCTAGGACAGGGGACGCAGGGGATGGTGATTCACCCCTCCACTTT
CSAPRTGDAGDGDSPLHF
>NA|TRBV9|TRBD1|TRBJ2-2
TGTGCCGGCAGCGGAGGATCGACAGGGACCGGGGAGCTGTTTTTT
CAGSGGSTGTGELFF
>many|TRBV12-3/TRBV12-4|NA|TRBJ2-3
TGTGCCAGCACGGGCACAGATACGCAGTATTTT
CASTGTDTQYF
>few|TRBV28|NA|TRBJ2-7
TGTGCCAGCAGTTTTAGGACAGTCAAGGGGGAGCAGTACTTC
CASSFRTVKGEQYF
>NA|TRBV7-9|NA|TRBJ2-1
TGTGCCAGCGCCCACTCGGTGGGCAGCTTCAATGAGCAGTTCTTC
CASAHSVGSFNEQFF
>NA|TRBV30|NA|TRBJ1-1
TGTGCCTGGAGTCCCCCCCCCAGGGCTGAAGCTTTCTTT
CAWSPPPRAEAFF
>few|TRBV20-1|TRBD2|TRBJ2-7
TGCAGTGCCCGAACTAGCGGGGATACCTACGAGCAGTACTTC
CSARTSGDTYEQYF